This T cell receptor (beta chain) was captured in a study of cytotoxic CD8 clonotypes in ibrutinib-treated CLL. Whole-study results and caveats: At progression, clonality fell back toward baseline after rising at ibrutinib response.

Here immunoSEQ multiplex PCR was the method, and the copy in TCRdb shows in-frame clones only, minus some. Of just over 200,000 clones listed, 79% were seen once; the top ten hold about an eighth. The length of the CDR3 is 14 residues. Trimming removed 2 bases from V and 2 bases from J, with 9 bases in between. Germline assignment: CDR1 MNHNS and CDR2 SASEGT. Points on this clone: No antigen is known for it.

This chain uses TRBV6-1 with TRBJ1-2; D is unresolved. This TCR derives from a human donor with chronic lymphocytic leukemia. Specimen: PBMCs, collected after 12 months of ibrutinib treatment. CDR3 sequence: CASSEFRQNYGYTF. DNA of the CDR3: TGTGCCAGCAGTGAATTTCGGCAAAACTATGGCTACACCTTC.